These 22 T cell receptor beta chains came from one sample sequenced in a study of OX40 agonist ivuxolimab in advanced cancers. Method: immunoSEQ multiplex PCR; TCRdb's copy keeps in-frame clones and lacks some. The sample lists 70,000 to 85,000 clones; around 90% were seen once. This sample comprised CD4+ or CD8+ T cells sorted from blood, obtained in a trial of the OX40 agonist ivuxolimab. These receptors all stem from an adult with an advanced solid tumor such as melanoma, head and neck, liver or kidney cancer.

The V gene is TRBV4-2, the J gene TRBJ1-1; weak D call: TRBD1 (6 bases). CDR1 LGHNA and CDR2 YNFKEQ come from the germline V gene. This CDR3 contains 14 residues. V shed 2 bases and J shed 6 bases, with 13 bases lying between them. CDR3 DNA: TGTGCCAGCAGCCAACTAGGGGGTAGGGCTGAAGCTTTCTTT. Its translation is CASSQLGGRAEAFF.

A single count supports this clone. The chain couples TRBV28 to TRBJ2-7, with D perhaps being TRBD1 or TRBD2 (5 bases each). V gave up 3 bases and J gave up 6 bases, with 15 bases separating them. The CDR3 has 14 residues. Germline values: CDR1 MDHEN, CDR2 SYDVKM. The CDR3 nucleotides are TGTGCCAGCAGTTTTGGGGGTCCCCCGGGCGAGCAGTACTTC. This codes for CASSFGGPPGEQYF.

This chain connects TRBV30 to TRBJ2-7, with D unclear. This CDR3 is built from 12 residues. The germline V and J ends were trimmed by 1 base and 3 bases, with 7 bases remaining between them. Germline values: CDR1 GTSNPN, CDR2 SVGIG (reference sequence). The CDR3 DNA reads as TGTGCCTGGAGTGACGAAAGCTACGAGCAGTACTTC. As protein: CAWSDESYEQYF.

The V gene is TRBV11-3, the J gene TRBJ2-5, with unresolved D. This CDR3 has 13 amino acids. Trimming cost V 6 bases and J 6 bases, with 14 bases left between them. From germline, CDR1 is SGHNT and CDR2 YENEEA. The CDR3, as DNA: TGTGCCAGCAGTCAGACCGGGTTACAGACCCAGTACTTC. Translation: CASSQTGLQTQYF.

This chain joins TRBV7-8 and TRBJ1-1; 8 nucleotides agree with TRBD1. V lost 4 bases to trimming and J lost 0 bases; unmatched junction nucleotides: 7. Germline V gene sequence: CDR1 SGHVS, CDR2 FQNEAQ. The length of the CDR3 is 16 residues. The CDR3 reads CASSSTGAEVNTEAFF. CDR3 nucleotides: TGTGCCAGCAGCTCGACAGGGGCGGAGGTGAACACTGAAGCTTTCTTT.

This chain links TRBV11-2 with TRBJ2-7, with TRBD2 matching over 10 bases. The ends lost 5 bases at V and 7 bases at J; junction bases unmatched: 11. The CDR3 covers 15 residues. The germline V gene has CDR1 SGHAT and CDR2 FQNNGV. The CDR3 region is CASSGFTSGIREQYF. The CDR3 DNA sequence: TGTGCCAGCAGCGGATTTACTAGCGGGATTCGGGAGCAGTACTTC. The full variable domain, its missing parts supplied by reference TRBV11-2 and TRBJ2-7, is EAGVAQSPRYKIIEKRQSVAFWCNPISGHATLYWYQQILGQGPKLLIQFQNNGVVDDSQLPKDRFSAERLKGVDSTLKIQPAKLEDSAVYLCASSGFTSGIREQYFGPGTRLTVT.

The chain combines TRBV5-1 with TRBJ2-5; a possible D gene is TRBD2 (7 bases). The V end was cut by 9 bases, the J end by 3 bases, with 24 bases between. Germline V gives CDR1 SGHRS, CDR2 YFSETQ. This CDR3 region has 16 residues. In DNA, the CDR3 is TGCGCCACCCTCTTTCGGTGGGGGGGCGGCGAAGAGACCCAGTACTTC. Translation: CATLFRWGGGEETQYF.

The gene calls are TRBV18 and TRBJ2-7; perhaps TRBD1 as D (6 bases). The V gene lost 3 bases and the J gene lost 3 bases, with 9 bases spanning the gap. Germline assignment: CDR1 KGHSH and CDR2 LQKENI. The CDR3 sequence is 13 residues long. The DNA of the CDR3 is TGTGCCAGCTCACCGGGGACAATCTACGAGCAGTACTTC. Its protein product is CASSPGTIYEQYF.

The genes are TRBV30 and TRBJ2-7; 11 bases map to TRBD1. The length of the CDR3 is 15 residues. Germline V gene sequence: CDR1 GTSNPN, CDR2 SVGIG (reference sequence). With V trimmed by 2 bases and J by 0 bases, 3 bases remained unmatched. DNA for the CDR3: TGTGCCTGGAGTCGGACAGGGGGCAACTCCTACGAGCAGTACTTC. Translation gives CAWSRTGGNSYEQYF.

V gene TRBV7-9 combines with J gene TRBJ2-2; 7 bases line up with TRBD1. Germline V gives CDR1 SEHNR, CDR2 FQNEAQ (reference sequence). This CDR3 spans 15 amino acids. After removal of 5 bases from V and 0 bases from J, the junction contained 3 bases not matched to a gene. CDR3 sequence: CASSRDSSNTGELFF. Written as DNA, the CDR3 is TGTGCCAGCAGCCGGGACAGCTCGAACACCGGGGAGCTGTTTTTT.

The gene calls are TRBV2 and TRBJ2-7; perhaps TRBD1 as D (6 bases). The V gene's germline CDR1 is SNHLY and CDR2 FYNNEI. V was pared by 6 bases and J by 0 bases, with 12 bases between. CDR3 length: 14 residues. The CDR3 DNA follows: TGTGCCAGCAGACCGGGACACCACTCCTACGAGCAGTACTTC. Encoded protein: CASRPGHHSYEQYF.

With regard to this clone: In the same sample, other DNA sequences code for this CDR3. The CDR3 DNA follows: TGCGCCAGCTCCCCCGGGGAGACCCAGTACTTC. Translated, it gives CASSPGETQYF. V is TRBV5-1 and J is TRBJ2-5; D is ambiguous. The CDR3 covers 11 residues. Germline V gene data show CDR1 as SGHRS and CDR2 as YFSETQ. V lost 7 bases and J 5 bases, leaving 9 bases between the germline ends.

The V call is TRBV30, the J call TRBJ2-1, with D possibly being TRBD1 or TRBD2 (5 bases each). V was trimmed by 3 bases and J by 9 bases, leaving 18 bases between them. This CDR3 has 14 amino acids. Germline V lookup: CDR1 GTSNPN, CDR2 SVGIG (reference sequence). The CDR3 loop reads CAWRASGWGSEQFF. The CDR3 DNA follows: TGTGCCTGGAGGGCCTCTGGGTGGGGGTCTGAGCAGTTCTTC.

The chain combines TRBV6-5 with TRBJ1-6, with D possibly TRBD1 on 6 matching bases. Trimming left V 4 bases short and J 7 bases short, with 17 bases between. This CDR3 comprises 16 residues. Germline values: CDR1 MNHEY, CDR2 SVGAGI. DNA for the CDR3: TGTGCCAGCAGTTTGAATGGGGCAGGGGTAAATTCACCCCTCCACTTT. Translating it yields CASSLNGAGVNSPLHF.

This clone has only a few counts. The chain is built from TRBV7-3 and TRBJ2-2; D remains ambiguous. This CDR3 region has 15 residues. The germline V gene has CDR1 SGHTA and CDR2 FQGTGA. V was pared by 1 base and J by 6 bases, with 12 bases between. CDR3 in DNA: TGTGCCAGCAGCTTAATAGGCCACTCATCCGGGGAGCTGTTTTTT. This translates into CASSLIGHSSGELFF.

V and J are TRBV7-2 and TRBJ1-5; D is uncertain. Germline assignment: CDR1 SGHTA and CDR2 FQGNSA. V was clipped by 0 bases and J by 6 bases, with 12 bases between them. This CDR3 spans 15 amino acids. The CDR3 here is CASSLASVDGQPQHF. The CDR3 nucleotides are TGTGCCAGCAGCTTAGCATCGGTAGACGGTCAGCCCCAGCATTTT.

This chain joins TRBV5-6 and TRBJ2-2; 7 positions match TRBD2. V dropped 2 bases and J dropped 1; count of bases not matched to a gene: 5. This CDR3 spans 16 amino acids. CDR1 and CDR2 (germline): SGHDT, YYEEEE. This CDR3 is CASSFLAGENTGELFF. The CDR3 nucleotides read TGTGCCAGCAGCTTTCTCGCGGGAGAGAACACCGGGGAGCTGTTTTTT.

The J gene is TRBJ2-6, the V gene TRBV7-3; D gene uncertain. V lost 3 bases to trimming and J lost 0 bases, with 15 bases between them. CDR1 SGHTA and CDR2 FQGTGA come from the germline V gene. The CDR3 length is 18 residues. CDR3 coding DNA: TGTGCCAGCAGCTTCTTAGCTCCACAGAGCTCTGGGGCCAACGTCCTGACTTTC. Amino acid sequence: CASSFLAPQSSGANVLTF.

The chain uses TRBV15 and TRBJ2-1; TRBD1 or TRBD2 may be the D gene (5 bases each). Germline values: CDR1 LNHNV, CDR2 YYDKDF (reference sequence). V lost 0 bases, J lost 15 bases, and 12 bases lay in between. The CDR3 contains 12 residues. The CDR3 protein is CATSRDLRDPFF. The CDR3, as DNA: TGTGCCACCAGCAGAGATCTCCGGGACCCGTTCTTC.

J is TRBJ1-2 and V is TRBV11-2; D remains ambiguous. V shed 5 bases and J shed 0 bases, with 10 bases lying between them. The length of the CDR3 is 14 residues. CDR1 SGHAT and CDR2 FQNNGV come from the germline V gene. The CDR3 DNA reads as TGTGCCAGCAGCACAACAAGAGCTAACTATGGCTACACCTTC. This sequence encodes CASSTTRANYGYTF.

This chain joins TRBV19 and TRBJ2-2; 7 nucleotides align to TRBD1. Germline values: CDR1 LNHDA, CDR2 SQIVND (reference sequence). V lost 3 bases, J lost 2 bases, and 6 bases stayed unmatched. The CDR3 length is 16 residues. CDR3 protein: CASSMRWDRNTGELFF. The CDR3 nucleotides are TGTGCCAGTAGTATGAGGTGGGACAGAAACACCGGGGAGCTGTTTTTT.

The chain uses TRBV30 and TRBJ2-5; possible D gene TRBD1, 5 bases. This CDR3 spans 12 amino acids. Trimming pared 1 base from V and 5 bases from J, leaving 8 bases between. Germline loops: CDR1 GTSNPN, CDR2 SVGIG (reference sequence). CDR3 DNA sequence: TGTGCCTGGAGTGGGGGCAGGGAGACCCAGTACTTC. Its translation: CAWSGGRETQYF.